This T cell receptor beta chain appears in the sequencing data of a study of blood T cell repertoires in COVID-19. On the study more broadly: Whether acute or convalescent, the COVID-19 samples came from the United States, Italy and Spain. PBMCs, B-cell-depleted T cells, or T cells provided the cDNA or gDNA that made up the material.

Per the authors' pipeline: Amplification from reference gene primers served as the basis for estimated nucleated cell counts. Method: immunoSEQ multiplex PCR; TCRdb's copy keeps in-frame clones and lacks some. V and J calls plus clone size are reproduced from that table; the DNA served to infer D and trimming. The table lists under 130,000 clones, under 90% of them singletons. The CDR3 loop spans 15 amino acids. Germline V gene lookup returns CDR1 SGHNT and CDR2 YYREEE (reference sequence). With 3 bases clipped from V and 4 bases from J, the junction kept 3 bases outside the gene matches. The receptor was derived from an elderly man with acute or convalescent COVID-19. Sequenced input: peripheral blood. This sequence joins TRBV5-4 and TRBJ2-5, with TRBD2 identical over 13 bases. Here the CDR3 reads CASSSRTSGRETQYF. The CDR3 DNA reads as TGTGCCAGCAGCTCCCGGACTAGCGGGAGAGAGACCCAGTACTTC. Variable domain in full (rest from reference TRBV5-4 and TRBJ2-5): ETGVTQSPTHLIKTRGQQVTLRCSSQSGHNTVSWYQQALGQGPQFIFQYYREEENGRGNFPPRFSGLQFPNYSSELNVNALELDDSALYLCASSSRTSGRETQYFGPGTRLLVL.